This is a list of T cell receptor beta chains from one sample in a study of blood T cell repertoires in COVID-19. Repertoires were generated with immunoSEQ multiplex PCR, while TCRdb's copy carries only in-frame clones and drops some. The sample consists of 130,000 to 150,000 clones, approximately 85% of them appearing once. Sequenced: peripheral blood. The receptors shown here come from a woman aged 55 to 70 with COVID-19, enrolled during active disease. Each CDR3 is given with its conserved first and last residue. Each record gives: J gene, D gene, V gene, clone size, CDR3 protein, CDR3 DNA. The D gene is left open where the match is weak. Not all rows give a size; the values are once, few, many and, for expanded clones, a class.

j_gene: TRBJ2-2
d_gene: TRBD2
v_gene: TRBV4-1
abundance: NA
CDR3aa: CASSQGGLAGVGTGELFF
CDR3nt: TGCGCCAGCAGCCAAGGGGGACTAGCGGGGGTCGGCACCGGGGAGCTGTTTTTT

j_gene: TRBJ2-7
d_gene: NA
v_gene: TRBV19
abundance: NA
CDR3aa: CASSFDSYEQYF
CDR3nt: TGTGCCAGTAGCTTCGACAGTTACGAGCAGTACTTC

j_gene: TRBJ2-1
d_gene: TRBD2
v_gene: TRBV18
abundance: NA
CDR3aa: CASSPLPIFSGASYNEQFF
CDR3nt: TGTGCCAGCTCACCTCTTCCGATTTTTAGCGGGGCCTCCTACAATGAGCAGTTCTTC

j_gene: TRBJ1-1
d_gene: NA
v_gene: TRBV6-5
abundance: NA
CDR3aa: CASSYRQGQGNTEAFF
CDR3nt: TGTGCCAGCAGTTACAGGCAGGGGCAAGGGAACACTGAAGCTTTCTTT

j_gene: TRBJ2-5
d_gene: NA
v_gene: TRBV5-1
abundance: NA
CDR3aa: CASSRQETQYF
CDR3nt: TGCGCCAGCAGCCGCCAAGAGACCCAGTACTTC

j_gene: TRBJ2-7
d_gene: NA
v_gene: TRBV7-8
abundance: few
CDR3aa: CASSLVIRASSYEQYF
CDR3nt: TGTGCCAGCAGCTTAGTGATCAGGGCTAGCTCCTACGAGCAGTACTTC

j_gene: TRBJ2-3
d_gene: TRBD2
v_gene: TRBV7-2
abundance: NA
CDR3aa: CASSPSLAGGPDTQYF
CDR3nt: TGTGCCAGCAGCCCCTCGTTAGCGGGGGGCCCAGATACGCAGTATTTT

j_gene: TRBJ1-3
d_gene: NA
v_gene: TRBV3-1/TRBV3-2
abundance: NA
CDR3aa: CASSPWGAGNTIYF
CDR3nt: TGTGCCAGCAGCCCCTGGGGGGCTGGAAACACCATATATTTT

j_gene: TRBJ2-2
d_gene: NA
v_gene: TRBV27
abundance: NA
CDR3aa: CASSITGGWDTGELFF
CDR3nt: TGTGCCAGCAGTATCACCGGGGGATGGGACACCGGGGAGCTGTTTTTT

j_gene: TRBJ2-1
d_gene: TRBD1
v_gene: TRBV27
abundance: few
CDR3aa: CASSFRLGQGSSYNEQFF
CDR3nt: TGTGCCAGCAGTTTTCGCCTTGGACAGGGGAGCTCCTACAATGAGCAGTTCTTC

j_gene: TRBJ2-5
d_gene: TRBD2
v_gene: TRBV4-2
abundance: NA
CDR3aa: CASSQDTMGGVETQYF
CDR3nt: TGTGCCAGCAGCCAAGATACGATGGGGGGGGTCGAGACCCAGTACTTC

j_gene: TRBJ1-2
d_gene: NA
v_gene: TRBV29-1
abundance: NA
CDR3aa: CSVEDPSLTGYGYTF
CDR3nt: TGCAGCGTTGAAGATCCCTCTTTGACAGGCTATGGCTACACCTTC

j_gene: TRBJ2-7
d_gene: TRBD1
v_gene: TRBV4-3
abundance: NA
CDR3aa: CASSPGTGGPYEQYF
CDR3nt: TGCGCCAGCAGCCCCGGGACAGGGGGACCCTACGAGCAGTACTTC

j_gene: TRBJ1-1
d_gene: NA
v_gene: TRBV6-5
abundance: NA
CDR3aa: CASTRDRMNTEAFF
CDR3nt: TGTGCCAGCACTAGAGACCGTATGAACACTGAAGCTTTCTTT

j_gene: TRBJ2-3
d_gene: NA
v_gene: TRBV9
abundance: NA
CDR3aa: CASSVGGPVSDTQYF
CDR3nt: TGTGCCAGCAGCGTAGGGGGGCCGGTTTCAGATACGCAGTATTTT

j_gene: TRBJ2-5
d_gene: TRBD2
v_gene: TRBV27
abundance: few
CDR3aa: CASSSLAGTQYF
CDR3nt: TGTGCCAGCAGTTCACTAGCGGGGACCCAGTACTTC

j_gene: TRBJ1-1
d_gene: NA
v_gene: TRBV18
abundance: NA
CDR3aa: CASSAETEEAFF
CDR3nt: TGTGCCAGCTCGGCCGAGACGGAGGAAGCTTTCTTT

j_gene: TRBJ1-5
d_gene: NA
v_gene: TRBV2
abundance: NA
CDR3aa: CASRGGAGSNQPQHF
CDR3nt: TGTGCCAGCAGGGGGGGGGCTGGGAGCAATCAGCCCCAGCATTTT

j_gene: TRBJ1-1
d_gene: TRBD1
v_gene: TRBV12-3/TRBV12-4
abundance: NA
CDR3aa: CASSSQGALEAFF
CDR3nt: TGTGCCAGCAGCTCTCAGGGGGCCCTGGAAGCTTTCTTT

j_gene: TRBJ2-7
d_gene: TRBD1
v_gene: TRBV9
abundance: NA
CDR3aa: CASSSTPGTGDEQYF
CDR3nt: TGTGCCAGCAGCTCCACGCCCGGGACAGGGGACGAGCAGTACTTC

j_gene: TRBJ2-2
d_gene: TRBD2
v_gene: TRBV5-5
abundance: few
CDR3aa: CASSLRTRLNTGELFF
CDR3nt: TGTGCCAGCAGCCTGAGGACTAGATTGAACACCGGGGAGCTGTTTTTT

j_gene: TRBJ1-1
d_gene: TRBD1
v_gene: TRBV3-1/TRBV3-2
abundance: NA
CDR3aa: CASSHRGQGLEAFF
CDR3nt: TGTGCCAGCAGCCATCGTGGACAGGGGCTTGAAGCTTTCTTT

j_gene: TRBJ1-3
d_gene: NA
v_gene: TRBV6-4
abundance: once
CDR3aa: CASSELHGAGNTIYF
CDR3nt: TGTGCCAGCAGTGAGTTGCACGGGGCTGGAAACACCATATATTTT

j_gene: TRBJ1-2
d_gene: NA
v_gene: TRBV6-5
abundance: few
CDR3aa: CASRDRGVIYGYTF
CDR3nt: TGTGCCAGCAGAGATCGGGGGGTGATCTATGGCTACACCTTC

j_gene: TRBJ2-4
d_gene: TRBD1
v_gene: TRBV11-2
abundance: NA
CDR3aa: CASSQLGVQGDIQYF
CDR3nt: TGTGCCAGCAGCCAACTTGGTGTGCAGGGGGACATTCAGTACTTC

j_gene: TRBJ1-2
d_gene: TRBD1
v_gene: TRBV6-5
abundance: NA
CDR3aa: CASSYSGRGDGYTF
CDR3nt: TGTGCCAGCAGTTACTCAGGCAGGGGGGATGGCTACACCTTC

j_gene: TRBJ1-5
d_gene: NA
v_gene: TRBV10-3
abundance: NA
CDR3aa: CAISETGLGYQPQHF
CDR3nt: TGTGCCATCAGTGAGACAGGGCTAGGGTATCAGCCCCAGCATTTT

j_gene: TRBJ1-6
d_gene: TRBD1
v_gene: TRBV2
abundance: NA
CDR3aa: CASRDRGAYSPLHF
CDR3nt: TGTGCCAGCAGGGACAGGGGGGCTTACTCACCCCTCCACTTT

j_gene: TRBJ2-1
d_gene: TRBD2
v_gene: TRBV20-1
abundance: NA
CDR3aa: CSASLMGLAGDPTTNYNEQFF
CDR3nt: TGCAGTGCTAGTCTGATGGGACTAGCGGGGGACCCTACTACGAACTACAATGAGCAGTTCTTC

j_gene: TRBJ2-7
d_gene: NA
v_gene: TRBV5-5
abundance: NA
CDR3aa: CASRTGGGTYEQYF
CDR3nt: TGTGCCAGCAGAACCGGAGGAGGCACCTACGAGCAGTACTTC

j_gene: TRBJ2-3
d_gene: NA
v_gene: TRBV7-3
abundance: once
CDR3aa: CASSIQGTTDTQYF
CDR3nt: TGTGCCAGCAGCATACAGGGTACGACAGATACGCAGTATTTT

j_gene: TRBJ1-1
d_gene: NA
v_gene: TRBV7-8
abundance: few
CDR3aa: CASSDNRVYTEAFF
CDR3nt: TGTGCCAGCAGCGATAACAGGGTCTACACTGAAGCTTTCTTT

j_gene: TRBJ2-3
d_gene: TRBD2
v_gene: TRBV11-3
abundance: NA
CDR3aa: CASSQGLAGGLWTDTQYF
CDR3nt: TGTGCCAGCAGCCAGGGACTAGCGGGGGGGCTTTGGACAGATACGCAGTATTTT

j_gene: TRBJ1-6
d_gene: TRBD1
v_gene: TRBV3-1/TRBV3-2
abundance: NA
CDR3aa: CASSHPSDGTVYNSPLHF
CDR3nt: TGTGCCAGCAGCCACCCTTCGGACGGGACAGTGTATAATTCACCCCTCCACTTT

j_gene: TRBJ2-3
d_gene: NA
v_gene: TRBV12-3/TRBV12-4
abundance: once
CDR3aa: CASVAVTDTQYF
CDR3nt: TGTGCCAGCGTGGCGGTGACAGATACGCAGTATTTT

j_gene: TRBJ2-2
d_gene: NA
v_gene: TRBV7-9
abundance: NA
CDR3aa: CASSSKPYTGELFF
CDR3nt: TGTGCCAGCAGCTCCAAGCCTTATACCGGGGAGCTGTTTTTT

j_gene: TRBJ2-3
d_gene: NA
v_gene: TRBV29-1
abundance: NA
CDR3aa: CSVAGTRPDGTDTQYF
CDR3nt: TGCAGCGTGGCCGGGACACGGCCCGACGGCACAGATACGCAGTATTTT

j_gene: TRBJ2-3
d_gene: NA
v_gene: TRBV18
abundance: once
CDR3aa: CASSPFAQQGYF
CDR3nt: TGTGCCAGCTCACCATTTGCCCAACAGGGGTATTTT

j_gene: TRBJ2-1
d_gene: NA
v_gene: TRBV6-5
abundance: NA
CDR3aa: CASTNFNEQFF
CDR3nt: TGTGCCAGCACCAACTTCAATGAGCAGTTCTTC

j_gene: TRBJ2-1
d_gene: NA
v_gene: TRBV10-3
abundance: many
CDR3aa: CAINDNYNEQFF
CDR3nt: TGTGCCATCAATGACAACTACAATGAGCAGTTCTTC

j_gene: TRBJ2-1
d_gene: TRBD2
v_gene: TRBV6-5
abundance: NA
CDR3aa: CASSLRPAGVSEQFF
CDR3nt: TGTGCCAGCAGTCTACGGCCCGCGGGGGTAAGTGAGCAGTTCTTC

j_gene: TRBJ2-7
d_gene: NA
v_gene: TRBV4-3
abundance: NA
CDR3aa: CASSHRIRTATPYEQYF
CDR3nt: TGCGCCAGCAGCCATCGGATCCGGACAGCGACGCCCTACGAGCAGTACTTC

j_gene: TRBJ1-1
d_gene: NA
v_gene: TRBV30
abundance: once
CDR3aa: CAWSVSWVWRAANTEAFF
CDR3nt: TGTGCCTGGAGTGTTTCTTGGGTTTGGAGGGCGGCGAACACTGAAGCTTTCTTT

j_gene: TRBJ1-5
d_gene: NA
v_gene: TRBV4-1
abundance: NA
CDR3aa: CASSHSGNNQPQHF
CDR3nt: TGCGCCAGCAGCCATTCGGGGAACAATCAGCCCCAGCATTTT

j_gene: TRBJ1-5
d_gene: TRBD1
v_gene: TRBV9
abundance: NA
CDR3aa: CASSVGTGGNQPQHF
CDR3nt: TGTGCCAGCAGCGTAGGGACAGGGGGCAATCAGCCCCAGCATTTT

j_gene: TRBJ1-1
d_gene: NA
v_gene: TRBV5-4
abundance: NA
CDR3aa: CASSLSFGGDAMNTEAFF
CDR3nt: TGTGCCAGCAGCTTGTCCTTCGGTGGAGACGCGATGAACACTGAAGCTTTCTTT

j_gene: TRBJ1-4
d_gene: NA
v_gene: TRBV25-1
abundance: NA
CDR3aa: CASSELQVNEKLFF
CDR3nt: TGTGCCAGCAGTGAATTACAGGTGAATGAAAAACTGTTTTTT

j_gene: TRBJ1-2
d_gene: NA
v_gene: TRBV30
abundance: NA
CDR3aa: CAWKSRTGNYGYTF
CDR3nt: TGTGCCTGGAAGTCCCGAACCGGGAATTATGGCTACACCTTC

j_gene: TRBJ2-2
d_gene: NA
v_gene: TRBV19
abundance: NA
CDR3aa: CASSFLVTGELFF
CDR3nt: TGTGCCAGTAGTTTTTTAGTAACCGGGGAGCTGTTTTTT

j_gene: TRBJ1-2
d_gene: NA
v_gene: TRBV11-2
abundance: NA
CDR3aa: CASSLDLGMWYGYTF
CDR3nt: TGTGCCAGCAGCTTAGATCTCGGGATGTGGTATGGCTACACCTTC

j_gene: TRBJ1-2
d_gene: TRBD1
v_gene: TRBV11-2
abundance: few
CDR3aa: CASSSGQVTYGYTF
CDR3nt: TGTGCCAGCAGCTCCGGACAGGTCACATATGGCTACACCTTC

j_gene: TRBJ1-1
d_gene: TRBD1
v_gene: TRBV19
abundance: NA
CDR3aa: CASRPSTGWNMNTEAFF
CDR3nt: TGTGCCAGTAGACCCTCGACAGGGTGGAACATGAACACTGAAGCTTTCTTT

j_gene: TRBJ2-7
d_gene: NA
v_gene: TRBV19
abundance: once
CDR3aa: CASSPPRVDKYEQYF
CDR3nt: TGTGCCAGTAGTCCCCCTCGAGTAGACAAATACGAGCAGTACTTC

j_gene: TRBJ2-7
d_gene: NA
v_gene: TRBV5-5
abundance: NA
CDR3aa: CASSTTLTGTPASEQYF
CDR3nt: TGTGCCAGCAGCACGACCCTCACAGGGACCCCGGCCTCCGAGCAGTACTTC

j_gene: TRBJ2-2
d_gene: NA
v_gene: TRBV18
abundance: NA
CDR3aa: CASSPVSRELFF
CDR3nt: TGTGCCAGCTCACCAGTGTCTAGGGAGCTGTTTTTT